Sequencing of this T cell receptor beta chain was carried out in a study of cytomegalovirus exposure and HLA in healthy donors. A word on this clone: What it recognizes is unknown.

These donors, healthy bone marrow donors, were studied. Primers: 60 Vbeta forward and 13 Jbeta reverse. Only in-frame clones appear in the TCRdb table, and some are missing; sequencing was by immunoSEQ multiplex PCR. The table has about 110,000 clones, 55% to 75% seen once. Overall study results and limits: The authors later found HLA-associated TCR beta chains more clonally expanded than equally common others. The authors assumed roughly uniform sequencing depth across donors for presence/absence analyses. In an earlier analysis, in some 500 donors, most V segments appeared productive either ~87% or ~30% of the time.

The specimen was PBMCs. This TCR was sampled from a man younger than 45 in good health and CMV-seropositive.

This CDR3 is CASSVTGLGGYTF. CDR3 coding DNA: TGTGCCAGCAGTGTGACAGGGCTCGGTGGCTACACCTTC. This chain uses TRBV6-1 with TRBJ1-2, with TRBD1 matching 7 bases. The germline gives CDR1 MNHNS, CDR2 SASEGT. The CDR3 extends over 13 amino acids. Trimming at V came to 4 bases and at J to 7 bases, leaving 6 bases not matched to a gene.